These T cell receptor beta chains were read from a single sample in a study of human T cells and chemical hapten exposure. MiXCR, run by TCRdb on the RACE reads, gives a single entry per CDR3 protein. The sample lists 80,000 to 95,000 distinct CDR3 sequences; 11% were seen once. The specimen was whole blood, collected in connection with sensitization to the hapten diphenylcyclopropenone (DPC). These receptors were taken from a man in his forties or fifties with alopecia areata. Some clones in this sample may be carry-over from other donors' samples. The CDR3 runs from the conserved cysteine through the conserved F or W. A D gene is named only where the DNA matches it firmly. The size of a clone is reported for some rows only, either as once, few or many, or as a class for expanded clones.

NA few TRBJ2-2 TRBV6-1 CASSVSVEGTGELFF TGTGCCAGCAGTGTTTCGGTGGAGGGCACCGGGGAGCTGTTTTTT
NA few TRBJ2-1 TRBV13 CASSLAGRGFYGEQFF TGTGCCAGCAGCTTAGCCGGGCGGGGCTTTTACGGTGAGCAGTTCTTC
TRBD1 NA TRBJ2-7 TRBV29-1 CSGGTGPSYEQYF TGCAGCGGCGGGACAGGCCCTTCCTACGAGCAGTACTTC
NA medium-sized TRBJ2-6 TRBV12-3/TRBV12-4 CASSQSSGANVLTF TGTGCCAGCAGCCAAAGCTCTGGGGCCAACGTCCTGACTTTC
NA NA TRBJ2-3 TRBV3-1 CASSLGRNTQYF TGTGCCAGCAGCCTAGGAAGGAATACGCAGTATTTT
NA many TRBJ1-6 TRBV5-6 CASSGGSDSPLHF TGTGCCAGCAGCGGGGGTTCTGATTCACCCCTCCACTTT
NA many TRBJ2-5 TRBV25-1 CASSESRQETQYF TGTGCCAGCAGTGAATCCAGGCAAGAGACCCAGTACTTC
NA few TRBJ1-5 TRBV28 CASSRGYSNQPQHF TGTGCCAGCAGTCGCGGATATAGCAATCAGCCCCAGCATTTT
NA few TRBJ2-7 TRBV7-6 CASSPRGQSHEQYF TGTGCCAGCAGCCCTAGGGGCCAGTCCCACGAGCAGTACTTC
TRBD2 few TRBJ2-1 TRBV29-1 CSASGIAGGGNEQFF TGCAGCGCCTCTGGCATAGCGGGAGGTGGCAATGAGCAGTTCTTC
NA few TRBJ2-5 TRBV29-1 CSVLSREGSETQYF TGCAGCGTTCTGTCAAGGGAAGGTTCGGAGACCCAGTACTTC
NA few TRBJ1-5 TRBV6-2/TRBV6-3 CASSYPLVTGRPQHF TGTGCCAGCAGCTACCCCTTAGTAACAGGGAGGCCCCAGCATTTT
TRBD1 NA TRBJ2-3 TRBV7-2 CASRLGQGAIYTQYF TGTGCCAGCAGGCTCGGACAGGGGGCGATATATACGCAGTATTTT
TRBD2 few TRBJ2-5 TRBV29-1 CSVEGLVQETQYF TGCAGCGTTGAGGGACTAGTCCAAGAGACCCAGTACTTC
NA few TRBJ1-4 TRBV20-1 CSARVGGNEKLFF TGCAGTGCTAGAGTGGGCGGGAATGAAAAACTGTTTTTT
TRBD2 few TRBJ2-5 TRBV7-2 CASSFGLADLNVPQETQYF TGTGCCAGCAGCTTCGGACTAGCGGACCTCAATGTCCCCCAAGAGACCCAGTACTTC
NA NA TRBJ2-4 TRBV24-1 CATSDPELGLAKNIQYF TGTGCCACCAGTGACCCCGAATTAGGCTTAGCCAAAAACATTCAGTACTTC
NA few TRBJ2-3 TRBV7-6 CASSQGGAYLDTQYF TGTGCCAGCAGCCAAGGGGGAGCGTATCTCGATACGCAGTATTTT
NA few TRBJ2-1 TRBV20-1 CSRGRTGAYNEQFF TGCAGTCGAGGAAGGACGGGAGCTTACAATGAGCAGTTCTTC
NA NA TRBJ1-1 TRBV12-3/TRBV12-4 CASRHGENTEAFF TGTGCCAGCAGACACGGAGAGAACACTGAAGCTTTCTTT
NA NA TRBJ1-5 TRBV24-1 CATSDRDGLPYSNQPQHF TGTGCCACCAGTGATCGGGACGGACTACCCTATAGCAATCAGCCCCAGCATTTT
TRBD2 few TRBJ2-3 TRBV5-1 CASSLALAGGSSTDTQYF TGCGCCAGCAGCTTGGCCCTAGCGGGAGGATCTAGCACAGATACGCAGTATTTT
NA many TRBJ1-2 TRBV12-3/TRBV12-4 CATTANYGYTF TGTGCCACCACAGCTAACTATGGCTACACCTTC
NA few TRBJ2-3 TRBV12-5 CASGLSSGITDTQYF TGTGCTAGTGGTTTGAGTAGCGGAATCACAGATACGCAGTATTTT
NA few TRBJ2-3 TRBV6-6 CASKDSSTDTQYF TGTGCCAGCAAAGACTCTAGCACAGATACGCAGTATTTT
NA few TRBJ2-6 TRBV6-2/TRBV6-3 CASSYSGRSSGANVLTF TGTGCCAGCAGTTACTCAGGACGGTCCTCTGGGGCCAACGTCCTGACTTTC
NA once TRBJ2-1 TRBV11-1 CASSLEIVVPNEQFF TGTGCCAGCAGCTTAGAGATAGTAGTCCCCAATGAGCAGTTCTTC
NA many TRBJ1-1 TRBV6-2/TRBV6-3 CASSRAGVGTEAFF TGTGCCAGCAGTAGGGCGGGTGTGGGCACTGAAGCTTTCTTT